This T cell receptor beta chain is from a study of cytotoxic CD8 clonotypes in ibrutinib-treated CLL. Trimming took off 3 bases at V and 2 bases at J, with 11 bases between the two ends. Germline V gene lookup returns CDR1 KGHSH and CDR2 LQKENI. There are 16 residues in the CDR3. Sequencing used immunoSEQ multiplex PCR; TCRdb keeps in-frame clones, though not all of them. The data hold some 160,000 clones, with roughly four fifths observed a single time. A remark on this clone: Its antigen is unknown.

Overall study findings and caveats: There were few public clonotypes, and on treatment they contracted or stayed stable.

Sequencing was performed on PBMCs, taken after 12 months of ibrutinib treatment. The V gene is TRBV18, the J gene TRBJ2-6; no reliable D call. The receptor's source is a human donor with chronic lymphocytic leukemia. The CDR3 region is CASSPPGTTGANVLTF. The CDR3 DNA is TGTGCCAGCTCACCCCCTGGTACAACTGGGGCCAACGTCCTGACTTTC. Filled out from reference TRBV18 and TRBJ2-6, the complete variable domain reads NAGVMQNPRHLVRRRGQEARLRCSPMKGHSHVYWYRQLPEEGLKFMVYLQKENIIDESGMPKERFSAEFPKEGPSILRIQQVVRGDSAAYFCASSPPGTTGANVLTFGAGSRLTVL.